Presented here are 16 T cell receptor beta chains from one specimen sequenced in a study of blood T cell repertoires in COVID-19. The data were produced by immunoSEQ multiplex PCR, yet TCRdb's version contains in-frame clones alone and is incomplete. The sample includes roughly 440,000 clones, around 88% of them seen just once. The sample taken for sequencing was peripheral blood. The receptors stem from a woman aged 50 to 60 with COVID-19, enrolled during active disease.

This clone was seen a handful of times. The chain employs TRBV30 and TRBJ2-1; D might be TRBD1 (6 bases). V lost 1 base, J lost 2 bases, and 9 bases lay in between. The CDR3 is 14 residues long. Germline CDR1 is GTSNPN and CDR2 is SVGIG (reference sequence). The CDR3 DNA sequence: TGTGCCTGGAGTGGGACAGTAACCTACAATGAGCAGTTCTTC. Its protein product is CAWSGTVTYNEQFF.

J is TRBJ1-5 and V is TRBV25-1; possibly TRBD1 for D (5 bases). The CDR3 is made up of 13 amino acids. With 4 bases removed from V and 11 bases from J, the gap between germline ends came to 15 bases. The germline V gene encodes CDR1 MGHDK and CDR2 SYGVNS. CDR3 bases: TGTGCCAGCAGTGGATGGGGGGTAGGGGCCCAGCATTTT. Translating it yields CASSGWGVGAQHF.

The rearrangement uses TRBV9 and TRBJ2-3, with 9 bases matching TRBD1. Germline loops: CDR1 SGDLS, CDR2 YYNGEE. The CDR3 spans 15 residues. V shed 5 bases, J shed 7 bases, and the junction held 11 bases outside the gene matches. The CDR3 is CASSPGTGILNTQYF. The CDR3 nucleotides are TGTGCCAGCAGTCCCGGGACAGGGATCTTAAATACGCAGTATTTT.

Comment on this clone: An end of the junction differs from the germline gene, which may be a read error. The DNA of the CDR3 is TGTGCCAGCAGTTTAGGTACGGGGGGAGGACCGTACGAGCAGTACTTC. Translation: CASSLGTGGGPYEQYF. This chain connects TRBV7-6 to TRBJ2-7, with 7 bases lining up with TRBD2. This CDR3 spans 16 amino acids. The germline gives CDR1 SGHVS, CDR2 FNYEAQ.

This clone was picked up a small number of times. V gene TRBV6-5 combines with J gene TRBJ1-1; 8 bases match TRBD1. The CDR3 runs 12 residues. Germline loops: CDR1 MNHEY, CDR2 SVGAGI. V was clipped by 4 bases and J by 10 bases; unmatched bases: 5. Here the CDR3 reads CASSSGQAVAFF. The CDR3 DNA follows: TGTGCCAGCAGTTCGGGACAGGCGGTAGCTTTCTTT.

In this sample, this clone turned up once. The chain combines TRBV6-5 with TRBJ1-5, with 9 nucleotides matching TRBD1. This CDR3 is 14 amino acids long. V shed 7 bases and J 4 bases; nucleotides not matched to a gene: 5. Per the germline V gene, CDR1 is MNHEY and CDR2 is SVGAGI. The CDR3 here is CASTYDRGNQPQHF. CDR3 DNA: TGTGCCAGCACGTACGACAGGGGGAATCAGCCCCAGCATTTT.

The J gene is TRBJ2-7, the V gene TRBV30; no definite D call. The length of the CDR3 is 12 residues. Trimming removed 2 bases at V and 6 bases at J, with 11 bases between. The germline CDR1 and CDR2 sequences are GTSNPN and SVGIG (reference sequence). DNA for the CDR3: TGTGCCTGGAGTTCCTTATACAGCGAGCAGTACTTC. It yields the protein CAWSSLYSEQYF.

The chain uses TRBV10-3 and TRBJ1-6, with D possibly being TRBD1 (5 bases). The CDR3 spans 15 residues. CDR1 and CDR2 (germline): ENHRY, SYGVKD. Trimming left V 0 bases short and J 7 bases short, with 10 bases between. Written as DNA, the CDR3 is TGTGCCATCAGTGAGTCGCAGGGCCAAAATTCACCCCTCCACTTT. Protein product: CAISESQGQNSPLHF.

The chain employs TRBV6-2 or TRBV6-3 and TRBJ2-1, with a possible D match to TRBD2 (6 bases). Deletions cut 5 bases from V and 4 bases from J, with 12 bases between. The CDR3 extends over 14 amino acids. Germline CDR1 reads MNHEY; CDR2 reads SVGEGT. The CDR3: CASSTAGSYNEQFF. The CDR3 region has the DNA TGTGCCAGCAGTACGGCGGGATCATACAATGAGCAGTTCTTC.

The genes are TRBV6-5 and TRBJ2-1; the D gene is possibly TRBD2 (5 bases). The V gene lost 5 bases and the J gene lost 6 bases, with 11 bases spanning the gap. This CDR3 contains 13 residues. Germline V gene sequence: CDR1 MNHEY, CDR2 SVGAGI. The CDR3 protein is CASSIGLLNEQFF. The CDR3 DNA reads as TGTGCCAGCAGTATAGGACTTCTCAATGAGCAGTTCTTC.

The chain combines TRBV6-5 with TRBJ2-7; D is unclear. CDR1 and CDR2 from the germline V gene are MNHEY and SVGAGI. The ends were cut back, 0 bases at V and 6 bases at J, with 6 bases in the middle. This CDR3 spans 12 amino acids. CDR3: CASSYSAGEQYF. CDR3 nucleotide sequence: TGTGCCAGCAGTTACTCGGCTGGCGAGCAGTACTTC.

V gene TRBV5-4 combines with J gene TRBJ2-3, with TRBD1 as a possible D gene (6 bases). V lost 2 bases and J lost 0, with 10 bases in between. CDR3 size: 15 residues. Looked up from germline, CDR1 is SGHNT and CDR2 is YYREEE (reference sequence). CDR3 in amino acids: CASSLTQGSTDTQYF. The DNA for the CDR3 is TGTGCCAGCAGCTTAACTCAGGGGAGCACAGATACGCAGTATTTT.

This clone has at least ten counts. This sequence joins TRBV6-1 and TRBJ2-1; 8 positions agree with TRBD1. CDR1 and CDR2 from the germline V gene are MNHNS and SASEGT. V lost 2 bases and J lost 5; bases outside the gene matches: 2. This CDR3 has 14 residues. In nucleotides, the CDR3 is TGTGCCAGCAGTGAACAGGGGGCGGACAATGAGCAGTTCTTC. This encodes CASSEQGADNEQFF.

Written as DNA, the CDR3 is TGTGCCAGCAGCCCGGGACAGGGGGGCACTGAAGCTTTCTTT. It specifies CASSPGQGGTEAFF. V and J are TRBV9 and TRBJ1-1; 11 nucleotides align to TRBD1. The CDR3 spans 14 residues. V was pared by 4 bases and J by 4 bases, with 3 bases of the junction left unmatched. Per germline, CDR1 SGDLS and CDR2 YYNGEE.

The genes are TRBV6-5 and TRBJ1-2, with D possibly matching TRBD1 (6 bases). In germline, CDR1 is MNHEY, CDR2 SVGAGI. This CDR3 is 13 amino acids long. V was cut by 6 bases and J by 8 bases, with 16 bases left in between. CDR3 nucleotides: TGTGCCAGCAGCGGGAGGGGACATCGGGGCTACACCTTC. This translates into CASSGRGHRGYTF.

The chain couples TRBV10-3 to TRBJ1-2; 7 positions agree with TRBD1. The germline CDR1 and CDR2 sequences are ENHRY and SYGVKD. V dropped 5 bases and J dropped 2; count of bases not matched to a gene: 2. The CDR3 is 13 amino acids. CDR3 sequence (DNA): TGTGCCATCAGTCGGGACAGCAACTATGGCTACACCTTC. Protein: CAISRDSNYGYTF.